This TCR beta chain is from a study of immune heterogeneity within non-small cell lung tumors. Study-wide context: A few squamous cell carcinomas, around 9 non-squamous carcinomas and 1 not otherwise specified made up the tumors.

Amplification of the TCR beta CDR3 was achieved through multiplex PCR with 32 V and 13 J primers. TCRdb re-analysed the multiplex PCR reads in MiXCR, keeping a single row per CDR3 protein. The sample shows roughly 12,000 distinct CDR3 sequences, around 22% of them seen only once. General study points: Identical dominant CDR3 beta clonotypes spanned tumor sites within a patient, beside site-unique high-frequency clones. In tumor regions, T-cell clonality showed a moderate but significant correlation with local tumor mutational burden (R approximately 0.34).

By share of the sample, this clonotype is medium-sized. The antigen remains undetermined. Template material comprised bulk tumor genomic DNA at roughly 650 ng per sample. Spaced far apart, several biopsies were taken from each primary tumor during surgery. Patients went through curative surgery, and their non-small cell lung cancer was untreated and newly diagnosed. A total of approximately 16 patients with newly diagnosed non-small cell lung cancer, all of whom were undergoing surgery with curative intent, made up the donors. CDR3 length equals 13 residues. CDR1 DFQATT and CDR2 SNEGSKA come from the germline V gene (reference sequence). The J segment lost 3 bases and the V segment lost 3 bases, leaving 4 bases of the junction unmatched.

Sequencing input: lung tumor tissue. This TCR was recovered from a man aged 60 to 75 with non-small cell lung cancer. V is TRBV20-1 and J is TRBJ1-1; 7 nucleotides match TRBD1. The CDR3 DNA sequence: TGCAGTGCTAGGACAGGGAGGGACACTGAAGCTTTCTTT. Protein sequence: CSARTGRDTEAFF.